This T cell receptor beta chain was observed in a study of shared clonotypes between healthy human individuals. Genomic DNA of each subset was evenly split across several immunoSEQ plates. The table came from immunoSEQ multiplex PCR; TCRdb's copy has only in-frame clones and leaves some out. Of approximately 720,000 clones in the sample, around 90% were seen once. CDR3 length: 17 residues. Trimming cost V 4 bases and J 0 bases; bases outside gene matches: 8. Germline lookup yields CDR1 MGHRA and CDR2 YSYEKL. Naivety among CD8 cells was defined by CD45RO negativity and positive CCR7 selection, thereby excluding terminally differentiated effector memory CD45RA+ cells. Nashville, Tennessee was home to all donors, each a Caucasian adult. A word on this clone: Antigen: not known.

Study-wide results and limits: Researchers sampled only blood; tissue repertoires likely differ.

This clonotype originated in a man in his thirties or forties in good health. Sequencing was done on a sample of naive CD8+ T cells sorted from blood. The chain combines TRBV4-1 with TRBJ2-2; the match to TRBD1 covers 7 bases. In DNA form, the CDR3 reads TGCGCCAGCAGCCCTAAAATCGACAGGGCGAACACCGGGGAGCTGTTTTTT. It is translated as CASSPKIDRANTGELFF.